Listed here are 20 T cell receptor beta chains from one sample, sequenced in a study of OX40 agonist ivuxolimab in advanced cancers. Sequencing used immunoSEQ multiplex PCR; TCRdb keeps in-frame clones, though not all of them. Among tens of thousands of clones listed, just under 90% were seen once. The sample was CD4+ or CD8+ T cells sorted from blood, taken in a trial of the OX40 agonist ivuxolimab. The source is an adult with an advanced solid tumor such as melanoma, head and neck, liver or kidney cancer.

This chain connects TRBV10-1 to TRBJ2-2, with D possibly being TRBD1 or TRBD2 (5 bases each). The CDR3 sequence is 13 residues long. The germline CDR1 and CDR2 sequences are WNHNN and SYGVQD (reference sequence). Trimming removed 8 bases from V and 1 base from J, with 8 bases in between. The CDR3 nucleotides read TGCGCCAGCCGGGACGGGAACACCGGGGAGCTGTTTTTT. As protein: CASRDGNTGELFF.

The chain uses TRBV28 and TRBJ2-7; 11 bases align to TRBD2. The germline V gene encodes CDR1 MDHEN and CDR2 SYDVKM. Germline trimming cut 8 bases from V and 2 bases from J; bases unmatched to any gene: 11. The CDR3 has 16 residues. The CDR3 here is CASGGTSGSSPYEQYF. The CDR3 nucleotides are TGTGCCAGCGGCGGGACTAGCGGTTCCTCCCCCTACGAGCAGTACTTC.

This rearrangement joins TRBV6-5 to TRBJ2-7, with D maybe TRBD1 (5 bases). V gave up 2 bases and J gave up 3 bases, with 11 bases separating them. This CDR3 region has 14 residues. Germline assignment: CDR1 MNHEY and CDR2 SVGAGI. CDR3 in amino acids: CASSYRGQDYEQYF. The CDR3 coding sequence is TGTGCCAGCAGTTACAGGGGCCAAGACTACGAGCAGTACTTC.

J is TRBJ2-1 and V is TRBV27; 7 bases fit TRBD1. V shed 8 bases, J shed 4 bases, and the junction held 5 bases outside the gene matches. This CDR3 is 13 amino acids long. Germline V gives CDR1 MNHEY, CDR2 SMNVEV (reference sequence). The CDR3 bases are TGTGCCAGCGGACAGGATATATACAATGAGCAGTTCTTC. This encodes CASGQDIYNEQFF.

The V call is TRBV6-5, the J call TRBJ2-7; 9 bases match TRBD1. The ends lost 5 bases at V and 6 bases at J; junction bases unmatched: 5. CDR3 length equals 13 residues. Germline loops: CDR1 MNHEY, CDR2 SVGAGI. The CDR3 coding sequence is TGTGCCAGCAGTACAGGGGGCAGTGGCGAGCAGTACTTC. Amino acid sequence: CASSTGGSGEQYF.

J is TRBJ2-3 and V is TRBV6-1; D unclear. V lost 8 bases, J lost 2 bases, and 17 bases lay in between. The CDR3 loop spans 15 amino acids. CDR1 is MNHNS and CDR2 is SASEGT in the germline V gene. CDR3 region: CASDLVTGYTDTQYF. The DNA of the CDR3 is TGTGCCAGCGACCTCGTCACCGGCTACACAGATACGCAGTATTTT.

The chain has TRBV11-2 and TRBJ1-1, with D possibly matching TRBD1 (5 bases). Trimming left V 2 bases short and J 1 base short, with 17 bases between. In germline, CDR1 is SGHAT, CDR2 FQNNGV. The CDR3 contains 17 residues. CDR3 nucleotide sequence: TGTGCCAGCAGCTTAATCCGAGACAGCCTCACGAACACTGAAGCTTTCTTT. Amino acids: CASSLIRDSLTNTEAFF.

The genes are TRBV5-4 and TRBJ2-1; 9 nucleotides line up with TRBD1. Germline V CDR1 and CDR2: SGHNT, YYREEE (reference sequence). CDR3 length equals 15 residues. With 2 bases clipped from V and 8 bases from J, the junction kept 8 bases outside the gene matches. CDR3 region: CASSLGDRVGHEQFF. In DNA form, the CDR3 reads TGTGCCAGCAGCTTAGGGGACAGGGTAGGGCATGAGCAGTTCTTC.

The V and J genes are TRBV28 and TRBJ2-2; D may be TRBD1 or TRBD2 (5 bases each). V dropped 3 bases and J dropped 5 bases, with 13 bases sitting between them. Germline V gene lookup returns CDR1 MDHEN and CDR2 SYDVKM. The CDR3 length is 15 residues. This CDR3 reads CASSLGPQETGELFF. As DNA, the CDR3 is TGTGCCAGCAGTTTGGGACCCCAGGAGACCGGGGAGCTGTTTTTT.

V gene TRBV5-5 combines with J gene TRBJ2-1; maybe TRBD1 (6 bases). Trimming left V 2 bases short and J 8 bases short, with 8 bases between. Germline-derived CDR1 and CDR2 are SGHKS and YYEKEE (reference sequence). The CDR3 consists of 12 residues. The CDR3: CASSFTGYEQFF. The CDR3 DNA sequence: TGTGCCAGCAGCTTCACAGGGTATGAGCAGTTCTTC.

This chain joins TRBV28 and TRBJ2-7; 9 bases fit TRBD1. The CDR3 has 15 residues. Trimming at V came to 5 bases and at J to 3 bases, leaving 8 bases not matched to a gene. Germline loops: CDR1 MDHEN, CDR2 SYDVKM. CDR3 bases: TGTGCCAGCAGTCGACCGGGACAGGGTGACTACGAGCAGTACTTC. Translated, it gives CASSRPGQGDYEQYF. Filled out from reference TRBV28 and TRBJ2-7, the complete variable domain reads DVKVTQSSRYLVKRTGEKVFLECVQDMDHENMFWYRQDPGLGLRLIYFSYDVKMKEKGDIPEGYSVSREKKERFSLILESASTNQTSMYLCASSRPGQGDYEQYFGPGTRLTVT.

The chain is built from TRBV10-2 and TRBJ2-2, with 15 bases lining up with TRBD2. The V gene's germline CDR1 is WSHSY and CDR2 SAAADI. There are 18 residues in the CDR3. V lost 6 bases to trimming and J lost 4 bases; unmatched junction nucleotides: 9. DNA for the CDR3: TGCGCCAGCAGAAATGGACTAGCGGGAGGGCCCGGCACCGGGGAGCTGTTTTTT. Translation: CASRNGLAGGPGTGELFF.

This clone was counted a few times. The CDR3 DNA sequence: TGTGCCAGCAGCTACGGTATTTGGGACAGCTCCTACGAGCAGTACTTC. Amino acid sequence: CASSYGIWDSSYEQYF. The chain employs TRBV11-3 and TRBJ2-7; TRBD1 matches at 7 bases. The length of the CDR3 is 16 residues. In germline, CDR1 is SGHNT, CDR2 YENEEA. V trimming: 4 bases; J trimming: 0 bases; junction bases outside the gene matches: 9.

V and J are TRBV5-1 and TRBJ2-5; 7 nucleotides agree with TRBD2. This CDR3 contains 16 residues. Germline CDR1 and CDR2: SGHRS and YFSETQ. Trimming removed 3 bases from V and 0 bases from J; junction bases left unmatched: 8. The CDR3, as DNA: TGCGCCAGCAGCTCCGCCCCGCGGGGGAACCAAGAGACCCAGTACTTC. Residues: CASSSAPRGNQETQYF.

The V and J genes are TRBV27 and TRBJ2-2; D gene ambiguous. The CDR3 is made up of 13 amino acids. Per the germline V gene, CDR1 is MNHEY and CDR2 is SMNVEV (reference sequence). V was cut by 8 bases and J by 7 bases, with 14 bases left in between. Here the CDR3 DNA reads TGTGCCAGCTCCTACCGAGGTAGCGGGGAGCTGTTTTTT. Translated, it gives CASSYRGSGELFF.

This clone was seen only once. The genes are TRBV11-3 and TRBJ2-3; D assignment may be TRBD1 or TRBD2 (5 bases each). Germline V gene sequence: CDR1 SGHNT, CDR2 YENEEA. With 1 base removed from V and 6 bases from J, the gap between germline ends came to 14 bases. The CDR3 spans 15 residues. In DNA form, the CDR3 reads TGTGCCAGCAGCTTAGGCCGACTAAAGGGGGATACGCAGTATTTT. Encoded protein: CASSLGRLKGDTQYF.

The rearrangement uses TRBV11-3 and TRBJ1-4; 11 bases match TRBD1. With 3 bases clipped from V and 10 bases from J, the junction kept 1 base outside the gene matches. Per the germline V gene, CDR1 is SGHNT and CDR2 is YENEEA. This CDR3 spans 13 amino acids. Here the CDR3 reads CASSLGQGGKLFF. DNA of the CDR3: TGTGCCAGCAGCTTGGGACAGGGGGGAAAACTGTTTTTT.

V is TRBV18 and J is TRBJ1-2; D is undetermined. V lost 3 bases and J 3 bases, leaving 11 bases between the germline ends. The V gene's germline CDR1 is KGHSH and CDR2 LQKENI. The CDR3 covers 14 residues. The CDR3 DNA is TGTGCCAGCTCACCCTCCCAGGTGGACTATGGCTACACCTTC. It specifies CASSPSQVDYGYTF.

This clone was picked up one time. V is TRBV5-1 and J is TRBJ1-1, with D uncertain. Germline V lookup: CDR1 SGHRS, CDR2 YFSETQ. The CDR3 is 14 amino acids. Trimming removed 0 bases from V and 4 bases from J, with 10 bases in between. CDR3 region: CASSLGGSRTEAFF. For the CDR3, the DNA is TGCGCCAGCAGCTTGGGGGGAAGTCGCACTGAAGCTTTCTTT.

The V and J genes are TRBV29-1 and TRBJ2-7; D possibly corresponds to TRBD2 (5 bases). Germline V CDR1 and CDR2: SQVTM, ANQGSEA. The CDR3 has 13 residues. Trimming pared 8 bases from V and 0 bases from J, leaving 14 bases between. This CDR3 is CSFKPGSSYEQYF. In nucleotides, the CDR3 is TGCAGCTTTAAACCGGGGAGCTCCTACGAGCAGTACTTC.